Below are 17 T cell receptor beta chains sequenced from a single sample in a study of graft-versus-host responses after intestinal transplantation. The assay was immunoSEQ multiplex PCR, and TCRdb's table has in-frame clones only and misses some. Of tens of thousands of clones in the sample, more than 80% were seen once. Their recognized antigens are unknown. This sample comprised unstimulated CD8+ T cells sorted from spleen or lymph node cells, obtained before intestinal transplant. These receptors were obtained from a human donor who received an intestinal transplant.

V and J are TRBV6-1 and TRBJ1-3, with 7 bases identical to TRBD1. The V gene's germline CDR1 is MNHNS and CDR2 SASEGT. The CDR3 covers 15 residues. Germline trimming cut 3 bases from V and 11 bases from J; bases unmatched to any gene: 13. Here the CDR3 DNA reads TGTGCCAGCAGTGATTTTGGGACAGTCCCCAGGCCCATATATTTT. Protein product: CASSDFGTVPRPIYF.

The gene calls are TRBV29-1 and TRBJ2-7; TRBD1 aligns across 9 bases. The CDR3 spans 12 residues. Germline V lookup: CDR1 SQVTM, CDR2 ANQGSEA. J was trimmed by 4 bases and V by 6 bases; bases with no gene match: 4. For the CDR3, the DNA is TGCAGCGTCGGGGACAGGGATTACGAGCAGTACTTC. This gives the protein CSVGDRDYEQYF.

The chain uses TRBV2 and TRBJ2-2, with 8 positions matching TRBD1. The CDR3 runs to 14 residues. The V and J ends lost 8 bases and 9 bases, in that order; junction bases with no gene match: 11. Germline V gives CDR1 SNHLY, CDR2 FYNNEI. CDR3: CASCRGQGGRELFF. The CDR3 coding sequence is TGTGCCAGCTGCCGTGGACAGGGCGGACGGGAGCTGTTTTTT.

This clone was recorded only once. CDR3 DNA: TGCACCAGCAGCCAAGACCCCAGGGAACACAAAAACATTCAGTACTTC. Encoded protein: CTSSQDPREHKNIQYF. The V call is TRBV1, the J call TRBJ2-4; TRBD1 is the table's D call, not checked against the DNA. TRBV1 is tagged as a pseudogene. There are 16 residues in the CDR3.

CDR3 nucleotides: TGTGCCATCAGTGACCCGCGGGGGGGCCTGTCTTACAATGAGCAGTTCTTC. It specifies CAISDPRGGLSYNEQFF. The chain carries TRBV10-3 and TRBJ2-1; 9 positions match TRBD2. The CDR3 totals 17 residues. Germline CDR1 and CDR2: ENHRY and SYGVKD. After removal of 3 bases from V and 4 bases from J, the junction contained 10 bases not matched to a gene.

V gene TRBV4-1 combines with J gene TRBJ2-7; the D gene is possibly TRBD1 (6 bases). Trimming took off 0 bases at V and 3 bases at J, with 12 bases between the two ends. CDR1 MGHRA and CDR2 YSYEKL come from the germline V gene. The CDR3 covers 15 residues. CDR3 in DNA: TGCGCCAGCAGCCAAGATGGGGGCAGGGTCTACGAGCAGTACTTC. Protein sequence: CASSQDGGRVYEQYF.

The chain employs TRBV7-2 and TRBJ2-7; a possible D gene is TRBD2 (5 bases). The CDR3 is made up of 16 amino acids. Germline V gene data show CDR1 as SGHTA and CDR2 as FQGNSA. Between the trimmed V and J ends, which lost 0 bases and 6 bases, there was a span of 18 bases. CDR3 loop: CASSLAVGMGSSEQYF. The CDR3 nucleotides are TGTGCCAGCAGCTTAGCTGTCGGGATGGGGAGCTCCGAGCAGTACTTC.

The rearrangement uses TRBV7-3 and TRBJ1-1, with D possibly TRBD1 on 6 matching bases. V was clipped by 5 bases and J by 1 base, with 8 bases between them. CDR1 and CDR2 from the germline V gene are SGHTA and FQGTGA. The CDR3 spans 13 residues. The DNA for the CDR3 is TGTGCCAGCAGCCCGACAGGGAACACTGAAGCTTTCTTT. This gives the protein CASSPTGNTEAFF.

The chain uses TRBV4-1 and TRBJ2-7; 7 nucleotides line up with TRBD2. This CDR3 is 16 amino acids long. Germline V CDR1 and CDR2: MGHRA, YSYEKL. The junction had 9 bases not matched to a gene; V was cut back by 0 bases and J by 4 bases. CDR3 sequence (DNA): TGCGCCAGCAGCCAAGACCCTAGCGGCAACTATTACGAGCAGTACTTC. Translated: CASSQDPSGNYYEQYF.

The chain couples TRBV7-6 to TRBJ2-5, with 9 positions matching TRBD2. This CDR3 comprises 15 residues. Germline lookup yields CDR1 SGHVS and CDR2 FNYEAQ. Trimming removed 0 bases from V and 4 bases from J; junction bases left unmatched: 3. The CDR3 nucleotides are TGTGCCAGCAGCTTAGCCGCGGGAGGGCCAGAGACCCAGTACTTC. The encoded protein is CASSLAAGGPETQYF.

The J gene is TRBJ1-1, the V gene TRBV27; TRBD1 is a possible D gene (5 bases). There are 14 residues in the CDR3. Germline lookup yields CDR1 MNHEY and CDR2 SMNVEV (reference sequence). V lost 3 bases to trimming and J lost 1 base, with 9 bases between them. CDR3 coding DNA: TGTGCCAGCAGTTTGGAGGGGCCGAACACTGAAGCTTTCTTT. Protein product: CASSLEGPNTEAFF.

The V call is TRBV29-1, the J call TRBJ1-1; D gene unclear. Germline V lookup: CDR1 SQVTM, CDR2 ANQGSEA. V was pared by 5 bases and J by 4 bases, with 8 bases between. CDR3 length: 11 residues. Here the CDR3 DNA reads TGCAGCGTTCACGGTGGCACTGAAGCTTTCTTT. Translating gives CSVHGGTEAFF.

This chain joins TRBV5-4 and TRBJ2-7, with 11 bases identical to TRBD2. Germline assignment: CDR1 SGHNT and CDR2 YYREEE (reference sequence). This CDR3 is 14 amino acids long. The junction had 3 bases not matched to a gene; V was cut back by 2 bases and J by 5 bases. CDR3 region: CASSFLAGGHEQYF. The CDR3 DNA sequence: TGTGCCAGCAGCTTCCTAGCGGGAGGCCACGAGCAGTACTTC.

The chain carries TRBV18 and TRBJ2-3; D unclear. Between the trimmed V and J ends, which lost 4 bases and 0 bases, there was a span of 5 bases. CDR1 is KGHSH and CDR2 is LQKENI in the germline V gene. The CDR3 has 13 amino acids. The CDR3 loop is CASSLFSTDTQYF. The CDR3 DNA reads TGTGCCAGCTCACTATTTAGCACAGATACGCAGTATTTT. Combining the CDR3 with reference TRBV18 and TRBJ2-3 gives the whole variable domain NAGVMQNPRHLVRRRGQEARLRCSPMKGHSHVYWYRQLPEEGLKFMVYLQKENIIDESGMPKERFSAEFPKEGPSILRIQQVVRGDSAAYFCASSLFSTDTQYFGPGTRLTVL.

CDR3 in amino acids: CSVDFWGREADTQYF. The CDR3 DNA follows: TGCAGCGTTGATTTTTGGGGCAGGGAGGCGGATACGCAGTATTTT. The rearrangement links TRBV29-1 to TRBJ2-3, with D tentatively TRBD2 (6 bases). V was clipped by 3 bases and J by 6 bases, with 19 bases between them. There are 15 residues in the CDR3. Germline assignment: CDR1 SQVTM and CDR2 ANQGSEA.

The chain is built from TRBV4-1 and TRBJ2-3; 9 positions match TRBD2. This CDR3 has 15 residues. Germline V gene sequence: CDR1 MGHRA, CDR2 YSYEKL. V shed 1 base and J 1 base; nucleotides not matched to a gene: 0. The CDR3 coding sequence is TGCGCCAGCAGCCAAGTAGCGGGAGGCACAGATACGCAGTATTTT. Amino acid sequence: CASSQVAGGTDTQYF.

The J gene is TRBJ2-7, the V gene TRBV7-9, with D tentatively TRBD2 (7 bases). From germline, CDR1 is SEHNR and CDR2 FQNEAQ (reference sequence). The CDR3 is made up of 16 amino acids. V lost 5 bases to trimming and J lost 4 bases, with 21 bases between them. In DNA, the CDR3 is TGTGCCAGCAGCGATTGGAAGGGGGGGTGGCCTTACGAGCAGTACTTC. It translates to CASSDWKGGWPYEQYF.